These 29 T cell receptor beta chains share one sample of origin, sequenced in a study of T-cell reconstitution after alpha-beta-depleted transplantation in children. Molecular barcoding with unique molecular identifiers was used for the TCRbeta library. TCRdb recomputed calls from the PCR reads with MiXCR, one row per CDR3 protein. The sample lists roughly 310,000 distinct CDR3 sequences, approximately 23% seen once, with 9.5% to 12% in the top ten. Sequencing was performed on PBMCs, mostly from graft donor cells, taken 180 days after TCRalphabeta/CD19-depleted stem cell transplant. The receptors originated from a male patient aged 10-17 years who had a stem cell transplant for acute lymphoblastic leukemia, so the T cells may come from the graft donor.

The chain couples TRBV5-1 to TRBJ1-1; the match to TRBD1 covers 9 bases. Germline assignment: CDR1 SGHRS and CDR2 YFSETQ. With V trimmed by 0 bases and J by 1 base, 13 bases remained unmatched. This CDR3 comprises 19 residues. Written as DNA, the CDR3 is TGCGCCAGCAGCTTGGGTCTCCCGGGACAGGGTTTGAAGAACACTGAAGCTTTCTTT. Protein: CASSLGLPGQGLKNTEAFF.

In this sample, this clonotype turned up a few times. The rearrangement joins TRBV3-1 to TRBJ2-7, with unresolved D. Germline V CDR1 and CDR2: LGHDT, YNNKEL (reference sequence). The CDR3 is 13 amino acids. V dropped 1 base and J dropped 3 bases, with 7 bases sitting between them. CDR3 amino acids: CASSQGGDYEQYF. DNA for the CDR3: TGTGCCAGCAGCCAAGGCGGAGACTACGAGCAGTACTTC.

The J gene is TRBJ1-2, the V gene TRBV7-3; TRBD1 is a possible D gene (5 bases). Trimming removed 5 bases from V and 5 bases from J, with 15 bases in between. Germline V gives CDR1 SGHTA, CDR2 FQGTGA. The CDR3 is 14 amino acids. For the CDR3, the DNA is TGTGCCAGCAGCCAGACCGGGACGGGTTATGGCTACACCTTC. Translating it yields CASSQTGTGYGYTF.

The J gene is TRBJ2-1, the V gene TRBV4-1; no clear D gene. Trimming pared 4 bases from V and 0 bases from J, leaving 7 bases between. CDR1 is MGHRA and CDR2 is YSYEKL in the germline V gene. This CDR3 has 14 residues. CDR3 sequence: CASSPIPSYNEQFF. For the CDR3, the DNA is TGCGCCAGCAGCCCCATCCCCTCCTACAATGAGCAGTTCTTC.

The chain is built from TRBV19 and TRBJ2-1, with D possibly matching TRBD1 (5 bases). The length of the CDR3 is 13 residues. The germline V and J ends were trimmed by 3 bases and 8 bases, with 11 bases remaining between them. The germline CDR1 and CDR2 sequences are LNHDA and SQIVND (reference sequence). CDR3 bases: TGTGCCAGTAGTATGGGGCAGGGCTATGAGCAGTTCTTC. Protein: CASSMGQGYEQFF.

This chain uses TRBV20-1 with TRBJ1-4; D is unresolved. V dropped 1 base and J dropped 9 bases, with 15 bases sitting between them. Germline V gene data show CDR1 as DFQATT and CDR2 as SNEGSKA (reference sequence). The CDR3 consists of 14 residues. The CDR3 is CSARVAARMKKLFF. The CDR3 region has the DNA TGCAGTGCTAGAGTGGCAGCGAGAATGAAAAAACTGTTTTTT.

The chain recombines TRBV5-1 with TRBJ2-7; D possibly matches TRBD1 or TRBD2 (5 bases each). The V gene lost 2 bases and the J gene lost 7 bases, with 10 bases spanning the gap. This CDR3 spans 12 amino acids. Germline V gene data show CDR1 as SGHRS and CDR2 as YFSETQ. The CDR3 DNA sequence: TGCGCCAGCAGCTTAGGGACGAGAGAGCAGTACTTC. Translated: CASSLGTREQYF. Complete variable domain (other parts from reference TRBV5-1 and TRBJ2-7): KAGVTQTPRYLIKTRGQQVTLSCSPISGHRSVSWYQQTPGQGLQFLFEYFSETQRNKGNFPGRFSGRQFSNSRSEMNVSTLELGDSALYLCASSLGTREQYFGPGTRLTVT.

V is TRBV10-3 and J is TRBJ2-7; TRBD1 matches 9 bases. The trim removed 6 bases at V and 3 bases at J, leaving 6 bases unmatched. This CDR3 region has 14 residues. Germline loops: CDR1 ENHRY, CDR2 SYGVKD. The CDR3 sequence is CAISLPGQGYEQYF. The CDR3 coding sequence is TGTGCCATCAGCTTACCGGGACAGGGCTACGAGCAGTACTTC.

CDR3 in amino acids: CAWSWTSGETQYF. As DNA, the CDR3 is TGTGCCTGGAGTTGGACTAGCGGGGAGACCCAGTACTTC. The genes are TRBV30 and TRBJ2-5, with 11 bases matching TRBD2. Germline assignment: CDR1 GTSNPN and CDR2 SVGIG (reference sequence). After removal of 2 bases from V and 5 bases from J, the junction contained 1 base not matched to a gene. The CDR3 contains 13 residues. Full variable domain (rest looked up from reference TRBV30 and TRBJ2-5): SQTIHQWPATLVQPVGSPLSLECTVEGTSNPNLYWYRQAAGRGLQLLFYSVGIGQISSEVPQNLSASRPQDRQFILSSKKLLLSDSGFYLCAWSWTSGETQYFGPGTRLLVL.

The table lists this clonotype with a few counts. CDR3: CASSPSLGTGELFF. The CDR3 DNA reads TGTGCCAGCAGCCCCTCCCTGGGAACCGGGGAGCTGTTTTTT. The chain is built from TRBV3-1 and TRBJ2-2, with no clear D. Germline values: CDR1 LGHDT, CDR2 YNNKEL (reference sequence). The CDR3 runs to 14 residues. Trimming cost V 4 bases and J 5 bases, with 11 bases left between them.

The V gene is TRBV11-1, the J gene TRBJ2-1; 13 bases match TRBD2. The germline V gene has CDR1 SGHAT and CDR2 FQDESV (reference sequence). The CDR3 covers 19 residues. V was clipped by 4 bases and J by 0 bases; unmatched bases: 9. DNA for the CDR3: TGTGCCAGCAGCTCCTCCCCGGGACTAGCGGGAAGCTCCTACAATGAGCAGTTCTTC. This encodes CASSSSPGLAGSSYNEQFF.

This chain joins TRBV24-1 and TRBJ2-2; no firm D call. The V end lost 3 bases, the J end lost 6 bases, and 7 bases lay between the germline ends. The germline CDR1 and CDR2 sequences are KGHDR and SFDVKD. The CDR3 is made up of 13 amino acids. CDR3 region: CATSDPPAGELFF. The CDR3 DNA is TGTGCCACCAGTGATCCCCCGGCCGGGGAGCTGTTTTTT.

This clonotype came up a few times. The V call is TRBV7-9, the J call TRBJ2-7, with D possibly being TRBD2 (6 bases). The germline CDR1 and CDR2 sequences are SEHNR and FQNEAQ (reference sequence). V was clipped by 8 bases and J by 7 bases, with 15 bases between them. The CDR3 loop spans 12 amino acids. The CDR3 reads CASGGGAGEQYF. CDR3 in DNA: TGTGCCAGCGGAGGTGGTGCGGGAGAGCAGTACTTC. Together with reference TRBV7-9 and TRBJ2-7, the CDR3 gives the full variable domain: DTGVSQNPRHKITKRGQNVTFRCDPISEHNRLYWYRQTLGQGPEFLTYFQNEAQLEKSRLLSDRFSAERPKGSFSTLEIQRTEQGDSAMYLCASGGGAGEQYFGPGTRLTVT.

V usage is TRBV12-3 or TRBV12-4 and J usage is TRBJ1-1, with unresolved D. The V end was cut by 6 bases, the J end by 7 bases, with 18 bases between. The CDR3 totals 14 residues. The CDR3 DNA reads TGTGCCAGCAGAACCCAGAGTGGGCGCGGTGAAGCTTTCTTT. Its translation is CASRTQSGRGEAFF.

The CDR3, as DNA: TGCAGTGCTAGAGGGGGTCTAGGGACAAGGAGCTCCTACGAGCAGTACTTC. Its protein is CSARGGLGTRSSYEQYF. The rearrangement uses TRBV20-1 and TRBJ2-7, with a tentative D call TRBD1 (6 bases). CDR3 length: 17 amino acids. V gave up 1 base and J gave up 0 bases, with 19 bases separating them. Germline V CDR1 and CDR2: DFQATT, SNEGSKA (reference sequence).

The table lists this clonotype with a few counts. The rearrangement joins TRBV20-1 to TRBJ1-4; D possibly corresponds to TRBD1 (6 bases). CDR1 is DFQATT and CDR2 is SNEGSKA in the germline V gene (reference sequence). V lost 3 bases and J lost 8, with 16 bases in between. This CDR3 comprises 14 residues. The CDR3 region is CSASGGQGLEKLFF. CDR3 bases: TGCAGTGCTAGCGGGGGGCAGGGGCTCGAAAAACTGTTTTTT.

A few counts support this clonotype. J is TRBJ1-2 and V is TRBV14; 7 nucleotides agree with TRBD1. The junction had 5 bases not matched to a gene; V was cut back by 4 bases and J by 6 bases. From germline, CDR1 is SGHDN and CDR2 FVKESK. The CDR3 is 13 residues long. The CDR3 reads CASSPQDRHGYTF. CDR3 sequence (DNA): TGTGCCAGCAGCCCTCAGGACAGGCATGGCTACACCTTC.

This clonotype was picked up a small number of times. The CDR3 protein is CASMGDSRGPVDQPQHF. DNA of the CDR3: TGTGCCAGCATGGGGGACAGTCGAGGCCCCGTCGATCAGCCCCAGCATTTT. The chain is built from TRBV12-3 or TRBV12-4 and TRBJ1-5, with 7 bases identical to TRBD1. CDR3 size: 17 residues. With 7 bases clipped from V and 5 bases from J, the junction kept 17 bases outside the gene matches.

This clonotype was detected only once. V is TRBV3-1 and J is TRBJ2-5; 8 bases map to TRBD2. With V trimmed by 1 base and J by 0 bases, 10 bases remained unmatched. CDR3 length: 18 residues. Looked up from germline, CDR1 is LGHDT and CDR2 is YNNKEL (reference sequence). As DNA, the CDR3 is TGTGCCAGCAGCCAAGTGGGGCTAGCGGGCCGGTACCAAGAGACCCAGTACTTC. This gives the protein CASSQVGLAGRYQETQYF.

The CDR3 sequence: CAISAPGAKYEQYF. The DNA for the CDR3 is TGTGCCATCTCGGCACCAGGGGCTAAATACGAGCAGTACTTC. The chain carries TRBV10-3 and TRBJ2-7; tentative D call: TRBD1 (6 bases). The CDR3 has 14 residues. Trimming removed 8 bases from V and 4 bases from J, with 18 bases in between. Per germline, CDR1 ENHRY and CDR2 SYGVKD.

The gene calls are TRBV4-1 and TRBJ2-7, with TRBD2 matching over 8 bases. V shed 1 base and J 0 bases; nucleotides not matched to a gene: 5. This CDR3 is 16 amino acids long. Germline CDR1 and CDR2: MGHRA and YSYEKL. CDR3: CASSQVGRASSYEQYF. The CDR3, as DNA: TGCGCCAGCAGCCAAGTCGGGAGGGCGAGCTCCTACGAGCAGTACTTC.

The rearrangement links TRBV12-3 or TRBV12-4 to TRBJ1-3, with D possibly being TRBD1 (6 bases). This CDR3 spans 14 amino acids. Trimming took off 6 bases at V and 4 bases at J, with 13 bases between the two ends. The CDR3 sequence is CASRKPGAGNTIYF. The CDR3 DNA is TGTGCCAGCAGAAAACCAGGGGCGGGAAACACCATATATTTT.

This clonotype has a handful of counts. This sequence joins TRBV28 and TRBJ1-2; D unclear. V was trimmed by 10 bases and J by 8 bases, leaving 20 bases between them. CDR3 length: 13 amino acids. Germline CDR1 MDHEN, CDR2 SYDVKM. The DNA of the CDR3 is TGTGCCACTCGCCAGGACGGCCCGCGAGGCTACACCTTC. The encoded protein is CATRQDGPRGYTF.

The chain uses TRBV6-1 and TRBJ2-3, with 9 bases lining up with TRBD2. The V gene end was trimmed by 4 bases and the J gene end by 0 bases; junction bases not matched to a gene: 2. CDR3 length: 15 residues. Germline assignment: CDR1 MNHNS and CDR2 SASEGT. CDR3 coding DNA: TGTGCCAGCAGTGCTAGCGGGGCTAGCACAGATACGCAGTATTTT. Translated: CASSASGASTDTQYF.

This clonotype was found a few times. The CDR3 region has the DNA TGTGCCAGCAGTTTTAGTGTCTTACACAGCACAGATACGCAGTATTTT. As protein: CASSFSVLHSTDTQYF. The chain links TRBV12-3 or TRBV12-4 to TRBJ2-3; D not certain. This CDR3 is 16 amino acids long. The V gene lost 3 bases and the J gene lost 0 bases, with 13 bases spanning the gap.

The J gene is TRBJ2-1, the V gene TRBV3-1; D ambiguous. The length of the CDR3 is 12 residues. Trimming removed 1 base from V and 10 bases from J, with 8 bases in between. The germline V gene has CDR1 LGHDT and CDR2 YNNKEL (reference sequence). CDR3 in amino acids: CASSQGVGEQFF. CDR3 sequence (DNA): TGTGCCAGCAGCCAAGGAGTAGGGGAGCAGTTCTTC.

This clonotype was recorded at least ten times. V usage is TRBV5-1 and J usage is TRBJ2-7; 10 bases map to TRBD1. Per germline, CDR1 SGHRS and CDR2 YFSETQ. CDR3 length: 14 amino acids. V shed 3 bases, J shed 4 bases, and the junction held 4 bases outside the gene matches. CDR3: CASSWGQGPYEQYF. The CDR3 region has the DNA TGCGCCAGCAGCTGGGGACAGGGGCCGTACGAGCAGTACTTC. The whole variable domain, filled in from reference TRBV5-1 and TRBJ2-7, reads KAGVTQTPRYLIKTRGQQVTLSCSPISGHRSVSWYQQTPGQGLQFLFEYFSETQRNKGNFPGRFSGRQFSNSRSEMNVSTLELGDSALYLCASSWGQGPYEQYFGPGTRLTVT.

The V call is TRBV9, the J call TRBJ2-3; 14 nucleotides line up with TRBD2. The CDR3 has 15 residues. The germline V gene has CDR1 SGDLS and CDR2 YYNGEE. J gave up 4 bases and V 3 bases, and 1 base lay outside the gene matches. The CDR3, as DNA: TGTGCCAGCAGCGAGGGACTAGCGGGAGCAGATACGCAGTATTTT. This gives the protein CASSEGLAGADTQYF.

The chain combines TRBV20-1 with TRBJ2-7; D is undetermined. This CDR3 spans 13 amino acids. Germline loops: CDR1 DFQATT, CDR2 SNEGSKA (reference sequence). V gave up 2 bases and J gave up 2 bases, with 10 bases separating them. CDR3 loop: CSARWKLAYEQYF. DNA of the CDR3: TGCAGTGCTAGATGGAAGCTTGCCTACGAGCAGTACTTC.